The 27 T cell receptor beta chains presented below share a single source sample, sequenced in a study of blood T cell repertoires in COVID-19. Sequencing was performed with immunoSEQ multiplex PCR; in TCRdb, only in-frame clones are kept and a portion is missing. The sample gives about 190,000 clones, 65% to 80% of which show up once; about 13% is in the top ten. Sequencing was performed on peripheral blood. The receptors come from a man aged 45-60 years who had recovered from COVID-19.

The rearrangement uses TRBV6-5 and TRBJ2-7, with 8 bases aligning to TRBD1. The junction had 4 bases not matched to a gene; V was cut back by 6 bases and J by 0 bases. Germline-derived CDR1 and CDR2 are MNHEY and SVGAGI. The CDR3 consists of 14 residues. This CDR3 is CASSRDRSSYEQYF. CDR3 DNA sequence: TGTGCCAGCAGCCGGGACAGGAGCTCCTACGAGCAGTACTTC.

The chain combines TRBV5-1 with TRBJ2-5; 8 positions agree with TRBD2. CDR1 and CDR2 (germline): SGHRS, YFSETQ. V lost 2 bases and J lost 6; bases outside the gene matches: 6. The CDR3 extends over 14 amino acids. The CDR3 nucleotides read TGCGCCAGCAGCTTCGGGGGGGCCATGAAGACCCAGTACTTC. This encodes CASSFGGAMKTQYF.

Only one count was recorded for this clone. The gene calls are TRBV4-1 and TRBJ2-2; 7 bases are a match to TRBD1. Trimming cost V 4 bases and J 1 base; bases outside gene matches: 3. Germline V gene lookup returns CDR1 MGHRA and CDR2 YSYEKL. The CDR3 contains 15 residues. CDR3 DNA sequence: TGCGCCAGCAGCCTGGACAGGTGGAACACCGGGGAGCTGTTTTTT. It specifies CASSLDRWNTGELFF.

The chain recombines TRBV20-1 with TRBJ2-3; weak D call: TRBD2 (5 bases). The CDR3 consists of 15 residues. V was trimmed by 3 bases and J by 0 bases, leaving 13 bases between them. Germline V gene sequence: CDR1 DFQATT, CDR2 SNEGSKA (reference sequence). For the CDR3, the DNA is TGCAGTGCTAGTGGGTTAGCGATAAGCACAGATACGCAGTATTTT. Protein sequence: CSASGLAISTDTQYF.

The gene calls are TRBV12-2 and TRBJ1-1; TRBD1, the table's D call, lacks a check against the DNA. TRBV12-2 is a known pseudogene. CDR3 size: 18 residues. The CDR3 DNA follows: TGTGCAAGTCGCTTGCGAGTGGGGGCGGACCCCAGAAAACTTGAAGCTTTCTTT. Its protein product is CASRLRVGADPRKLEAFF.

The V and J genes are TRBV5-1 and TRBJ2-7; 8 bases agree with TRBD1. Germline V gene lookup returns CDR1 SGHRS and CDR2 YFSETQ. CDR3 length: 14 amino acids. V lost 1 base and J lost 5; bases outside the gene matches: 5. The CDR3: CASSLRTGRNEQYF. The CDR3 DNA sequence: TGCGCCAGCAGCTTGCGGACAGGGAGAAACGAGCAGTACTTC.

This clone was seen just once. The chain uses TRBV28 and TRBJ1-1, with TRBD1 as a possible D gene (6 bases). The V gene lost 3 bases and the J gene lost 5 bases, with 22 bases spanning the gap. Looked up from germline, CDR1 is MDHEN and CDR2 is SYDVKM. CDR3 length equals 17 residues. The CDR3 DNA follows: TGTGCCAGCAGTTTTCGAATCCGGGGGGCGTTCGGGACTGAAGCTTTCTTT. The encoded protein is CASSFRIRGAFGTEAFF.

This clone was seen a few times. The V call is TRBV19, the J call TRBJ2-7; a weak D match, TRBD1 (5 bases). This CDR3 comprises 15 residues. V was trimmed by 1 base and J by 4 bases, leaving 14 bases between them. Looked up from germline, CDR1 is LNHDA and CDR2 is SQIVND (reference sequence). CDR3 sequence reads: CASSIVGVEGYEQYF. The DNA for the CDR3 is TGTGCCAGTAGTATAGTAGGGGTCGAAGGGTACGAGCAGTACTTC. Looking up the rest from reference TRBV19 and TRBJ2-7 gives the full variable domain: DGGITQSPKYLFRKEGQNVTLSCEQNLNHDAMYWYRQDPGQGLRLIYYSQIVNDFQKGDIAEGYSVSREKKESFPLTVTSAQKNPTAFYLCASSIVGVEGYEQYFGPGTRLTVT.

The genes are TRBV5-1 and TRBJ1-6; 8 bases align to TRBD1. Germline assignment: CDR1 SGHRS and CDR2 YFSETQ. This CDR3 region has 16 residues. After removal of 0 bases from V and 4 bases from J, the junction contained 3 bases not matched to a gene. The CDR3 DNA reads TGCGCCAGCAGCTTGGAGGGACAGGCTTATAATTCACCCCTCCACTTT. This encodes CASSLEGQAYNSPLHF.

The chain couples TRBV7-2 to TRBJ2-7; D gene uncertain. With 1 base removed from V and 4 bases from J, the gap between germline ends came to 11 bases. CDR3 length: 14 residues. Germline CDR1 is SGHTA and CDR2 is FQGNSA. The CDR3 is CASSLGAEPYEQYF. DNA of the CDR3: TGTGCCAGCAGCTTAGGCGCGGAGCCTTACGAGCAGTACTTC.

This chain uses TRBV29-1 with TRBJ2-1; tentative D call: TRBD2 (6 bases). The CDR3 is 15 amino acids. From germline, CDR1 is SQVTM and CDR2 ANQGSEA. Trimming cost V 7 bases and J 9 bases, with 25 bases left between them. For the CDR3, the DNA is TGCAGCGGTGCCTCCTATGGGGGGACCTCGGGTGAGCAGTTCTTC. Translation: CSGASYGGTSGEQFF.

DNA of the CDR3: TGTGCCAGCAGCTTAGTGGGAGGGGTTGCGCAGTATTTT. This sequence encodes CASSLVGGVAQYF. V is TRBV7-2 and J is TRBJ2-3, with 7 bases that match TRBD2. This CDR3 has 13 amino acids. Germline V lookup: CDR1 SGHTA, CDR2 FQGNSA. Trimming removed 1 base from V and 10 bases from J; junction bases left unmatched: 5.

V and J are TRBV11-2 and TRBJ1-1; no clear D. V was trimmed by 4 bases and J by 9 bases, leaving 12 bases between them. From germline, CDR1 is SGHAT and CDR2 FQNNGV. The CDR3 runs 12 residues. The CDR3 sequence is CASSSMRLKAFF. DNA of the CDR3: TGTGCCAGCAGCTCCATGAGATTGAAAGCTTTCTTT.

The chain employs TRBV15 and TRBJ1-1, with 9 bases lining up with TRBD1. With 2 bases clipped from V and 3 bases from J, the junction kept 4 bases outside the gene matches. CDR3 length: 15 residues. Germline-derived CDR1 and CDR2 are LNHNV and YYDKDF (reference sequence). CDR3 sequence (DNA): TGTGCCACCAGCAGAAACAGGGGGCTAGACACTGAAGCTTTCTTT. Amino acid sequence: CATSRNRGLDTEAFF.

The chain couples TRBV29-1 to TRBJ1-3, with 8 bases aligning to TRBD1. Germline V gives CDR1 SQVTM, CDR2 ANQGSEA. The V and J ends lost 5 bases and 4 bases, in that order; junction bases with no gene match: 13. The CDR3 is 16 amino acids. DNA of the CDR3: TGCAGCGTTTTAGGACAGGGAACATTCGGCGGAAACACCATATATTTT. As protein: CSVLGQGTFGGNTIYF.

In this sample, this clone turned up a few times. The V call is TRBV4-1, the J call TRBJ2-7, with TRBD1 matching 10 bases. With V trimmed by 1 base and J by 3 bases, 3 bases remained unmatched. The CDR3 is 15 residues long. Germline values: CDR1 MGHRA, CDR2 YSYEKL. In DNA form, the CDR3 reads TGCGCCAGCAGCCAAGTAGGGACAGGGGTCTACGAGCAGTACTTC. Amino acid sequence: CASSQVGTGVYEQYF.

CDR3 bases: TGCGCCAGCAGCCGATTGTCTGGGAGCTACTCTGGAAACACCATATATTTT. Translated, it gives CASSRLSGSYSGNTIYF. This sequence joins TRBV4-1 and TRBJ1-3; D is undetermined. Per the germline V gene, CDR1 is MGHRA and CDR2 is YSYEKL. The CDR3 contains 17 residues. The V and J ends lost 4 bases and 0 bases respectively, with 16 bases between them.

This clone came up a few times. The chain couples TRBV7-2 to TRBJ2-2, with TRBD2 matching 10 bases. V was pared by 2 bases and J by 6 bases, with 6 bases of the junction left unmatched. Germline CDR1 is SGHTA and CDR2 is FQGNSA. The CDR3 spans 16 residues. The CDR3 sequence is CASSLMASGSPGELFF. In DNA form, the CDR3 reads TGTGCCAGCAGCTTAATGGCTAGCGGGAGTCCCGGGGAGCTGTTTTTT.

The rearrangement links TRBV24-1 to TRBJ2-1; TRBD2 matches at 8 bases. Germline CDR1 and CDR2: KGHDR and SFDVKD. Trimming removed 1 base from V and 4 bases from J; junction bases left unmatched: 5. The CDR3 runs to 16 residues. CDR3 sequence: CATSDFFTSGYNEQFF. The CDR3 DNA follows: TGTGCCACCAGTGATTTTTTCACTAGCGGATACAATGAGCAGTTCTTC.

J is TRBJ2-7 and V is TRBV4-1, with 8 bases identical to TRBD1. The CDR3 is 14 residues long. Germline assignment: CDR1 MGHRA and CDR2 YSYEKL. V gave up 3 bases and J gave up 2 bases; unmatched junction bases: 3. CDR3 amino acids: CASSHGTGTYEQYF. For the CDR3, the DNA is TGCGCCAGCAGCCACGGGACAGGCACCTACGAGCAGTACTTC.

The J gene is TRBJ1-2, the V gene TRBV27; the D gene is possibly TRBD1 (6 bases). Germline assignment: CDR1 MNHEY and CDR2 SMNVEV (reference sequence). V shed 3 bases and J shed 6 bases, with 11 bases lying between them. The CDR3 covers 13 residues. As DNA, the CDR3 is TGTGCCAGCAGTTTCCGGGAGGGGGATGGCTACACCTTC. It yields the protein CASSFREGDGYTF.

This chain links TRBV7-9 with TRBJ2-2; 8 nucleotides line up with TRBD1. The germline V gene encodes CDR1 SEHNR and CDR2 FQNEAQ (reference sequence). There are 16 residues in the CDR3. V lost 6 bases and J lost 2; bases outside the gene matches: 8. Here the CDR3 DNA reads TGTGCCAGCAGACCTCCAGGGGGCTCAAACACCGGGGAGCTGTTTTTT. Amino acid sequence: CASRPPGGSNTGELFF.

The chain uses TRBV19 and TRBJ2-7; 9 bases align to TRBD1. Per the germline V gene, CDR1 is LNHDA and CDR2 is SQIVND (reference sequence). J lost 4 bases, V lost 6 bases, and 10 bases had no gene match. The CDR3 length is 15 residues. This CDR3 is CASRARGQGIYEQYF. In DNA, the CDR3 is TGTGCCAGTAGGGCTCGGGGACAGGGAATTTACGAGCAGTACTTC.

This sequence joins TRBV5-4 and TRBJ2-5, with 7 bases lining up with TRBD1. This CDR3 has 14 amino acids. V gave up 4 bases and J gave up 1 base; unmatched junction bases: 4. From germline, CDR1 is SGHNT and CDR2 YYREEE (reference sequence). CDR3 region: CASSPRQGQETQYF. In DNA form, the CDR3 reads TGTGCCAGCAGCCCACGACAGGGCCAAGAGACCCAGTACTTC.

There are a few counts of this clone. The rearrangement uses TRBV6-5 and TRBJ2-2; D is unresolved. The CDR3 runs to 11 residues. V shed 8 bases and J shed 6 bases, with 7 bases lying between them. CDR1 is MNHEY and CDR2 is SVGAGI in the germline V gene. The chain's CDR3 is CASLFSGELFF. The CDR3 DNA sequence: TGTGCCAGCCTCTTTTCCGGGGAGCTGTTTTTT.

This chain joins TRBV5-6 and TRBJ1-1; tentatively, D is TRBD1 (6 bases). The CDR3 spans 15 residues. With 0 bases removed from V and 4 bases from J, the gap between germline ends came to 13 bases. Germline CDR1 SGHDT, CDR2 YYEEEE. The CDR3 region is CASSLGYRDSTEAFF. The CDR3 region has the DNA TGTGCCAGCAGCTTGGGTTACAGGGATAGCACTGAAGCTTTCTTT.

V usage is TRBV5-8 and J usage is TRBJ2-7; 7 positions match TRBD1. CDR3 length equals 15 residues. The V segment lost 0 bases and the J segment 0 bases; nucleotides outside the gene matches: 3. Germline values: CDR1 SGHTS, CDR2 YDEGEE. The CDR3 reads CASSLGTGDSYEQYF. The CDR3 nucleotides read TGTGCCAGCAGCTTGGGCACAGGGGACTCCTACGAGCAGTACTTC.